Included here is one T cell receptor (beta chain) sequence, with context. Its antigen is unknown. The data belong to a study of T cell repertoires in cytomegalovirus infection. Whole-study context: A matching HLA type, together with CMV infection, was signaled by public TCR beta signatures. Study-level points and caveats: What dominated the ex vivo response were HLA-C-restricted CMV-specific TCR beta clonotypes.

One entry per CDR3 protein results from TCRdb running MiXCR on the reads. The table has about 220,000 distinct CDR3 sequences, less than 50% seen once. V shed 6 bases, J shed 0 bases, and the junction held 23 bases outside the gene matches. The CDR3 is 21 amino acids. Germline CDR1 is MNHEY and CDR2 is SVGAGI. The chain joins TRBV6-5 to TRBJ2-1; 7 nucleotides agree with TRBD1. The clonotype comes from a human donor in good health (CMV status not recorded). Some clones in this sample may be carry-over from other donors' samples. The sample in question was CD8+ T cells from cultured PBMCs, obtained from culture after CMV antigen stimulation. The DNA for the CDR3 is TGTGCCAGCAGCAACACTGGGCCCCACAGGGGCGCAATAAGCTCCTACAATGAGCAGTTCTTC. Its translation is CASSNTGPHRGAISSYNEQFF.